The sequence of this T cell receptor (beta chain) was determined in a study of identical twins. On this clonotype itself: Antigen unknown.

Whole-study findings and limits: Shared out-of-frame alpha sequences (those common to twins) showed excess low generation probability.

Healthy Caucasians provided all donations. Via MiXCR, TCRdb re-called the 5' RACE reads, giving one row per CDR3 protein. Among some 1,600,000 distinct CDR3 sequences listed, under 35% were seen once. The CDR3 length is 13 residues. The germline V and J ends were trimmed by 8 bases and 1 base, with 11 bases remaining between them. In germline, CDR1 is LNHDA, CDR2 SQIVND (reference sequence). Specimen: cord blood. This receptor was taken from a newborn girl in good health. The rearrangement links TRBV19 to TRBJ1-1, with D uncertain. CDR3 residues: CASAPGGNTEAFF. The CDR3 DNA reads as TGTGCCAGTGCGCCAGGAGGGAACACTGAAGCTTTCTTT. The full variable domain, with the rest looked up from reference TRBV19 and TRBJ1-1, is DGGITQSPKYLFRKEGQNVTLSCEQNLNHDAMYWYRQDPGQGLRLIYYSQIVNDFQKGDIAEGYSVSREKKESFPLTVTSAQKNPTAFYLCASAPGGNTEAFFGQGTRLTVV.